This is a list of T cell receptor beta chains from one sample in a study of control samples from healthy donors and cancer patients. The assay was immunoSEQ multiplex PCR, and TCRdb's table has in-frame clones only and misses some. Of around 90,000 clones in the sample, 86% were seen once. Sequencing was carried out using blood. The source is a man younger than 45 in good health. Each CDR3 is given without its conserved first and last residue.

j_gene | v_gene | CDR3aa
TRBJ2-7 | TRBV5-6 | ASSPGGGDYEQY
TRBJ1-2 | TRBV4-2 | ASSQGQNYGYT
TRBJ2-2 | TRBV9 | ASSVELAGNTGELF
TRBJ2-5 | TRBV15 | ATRGQGSQETQY
TRBJ2-5 | TRBV2 | ASSEKSQRRETQY
TRBJ1-2 | TRBV5-6 | ASSKSGAPYGYT
TRBJ2-6 | TRBV7-9 | ASSLQLSGANVLT
TRBJ2-1 | TRBV5-5 | ASSLVVGGEQF
TRBJ1-1 | TRBV27 | ASSSRSLATTYTEAF
TRBJ2-3 | TRBV5-8 | ASSSRTGGTDTQY
TRBJ1-2 | TRBV5-4 | ATAGMNYGYT
TRBJ2-7 | TRBV7-8 | ASSLVGQNRGPYEQY
TRBJ1-2 | TRBV2 | ASRERGGQGRPDYGYT
TRBJ1-4 | TRBV28 | ASSTTGGGEKLF
TRBJ2-5 | TRBV9 | ASSPPGRSGETQY
TRBJ1-1 | TRBV4-1 | ASSPLGPNTEAF
TRBJ2-5 | TRBV12-3/TRBV12-4 | ASSRGETQY
TRBJ2-2 | TRBV27 | ASSLGQGTTGELF
TRBJ2-3 | TRBV6-5 | ASSYSAPLGAQY
TRBJ2-2 | TRBV25-1 | ASRGGVGTGELF
TRBJ1-3 | TRBV12-3/TRBV12-4 | ASSWTGGTIY
TRBJ2-7 | TRBV5-1 | ASSKSGATYEQY
TRBJ2-1 | TRBV12-3/TRBV12-4 | ASSYDPTRQF
TRBJ2-5 | TRBV15 | ATSREGRQGETQY
TRBJ1-4 | TRBV19 | ASSIEGDSRKLF
TRBJ1-3 | TRBV5-1 | ASSLGAAGNTIY
TRBJ2-3 | TRBV18 | ASSPLRQAKEDTQY
TRBJ1-2 | TRBV10-3 | AISEPGQGANYGYT
TRBJ2-1 | TRBV6-1 | ASSENPGFRYNEQF
TRBJ1-1 | TRBV6-5 | ASTLTGANTEAF
TRBJ2-5 | TRBV5-4 | ASSPTGGEWTQY
TRBJ2-3 | TRBV5-4 | ASSLGDTQY
TRBJ1-2 | TRBV27 | ASYHRGTGNYGYT
TRBJ2-1 | TRBV4-2 | ASSQGGGPNEQF
TRBJ2-3 | TRBV24-1 | ATSGEGPTDTQY